These 27 T cell receptor beta chains originate from one sample sequenced in a study of identical twins. TCRdb re-called the 5' RACE reads with MiXCR, one entry per CDR3 protein. The profile shows 200,000 to 250,000 distinct CDR3 sequences, 6.5% of them singletons. This sample was also put to use in a study of T cells expressing NK-cell markers.

Specimen: CD8+ T cells sorted from blood. The receptors here all came from a woman aged 18-29 years in good health.

In DNA form, the CDR3 reads TGTGCCAGCAGCTTAGGGAACGGGAGGATGTACGAGCAGTACTTC. As protein: CASSLGNGRMYEQYF. V gene TRBV11-2 combines with J gene TRBJ2-7; 7 nucleotides line up with TRBD2. The V segment lost 1 base and the J segment 4 bases; nucleotides outside the gene matches: 7. CDR3 length equals 15 residues. Per the germline V gene, CDR1 is SGHAT and CDR2 is FQNNGV.

V gene TRBV15 combines with J gene TRBJ2-2, with D perhaps matching TRBD2 (5 bases). Trimming took off 0 bases at V and 0 bases at J, with 11 bases between the two ends. The CDR3 consists of 17 residues. Germline-derived CDR1 and CDR2 are LNHNV and YYDKDF (reference sequence). CDR3 sequence: CATSRERAVTNTGELFF. CDR3 in DNA: TGTGCCACCAGCAGAGAGAGGGCAGTGACGAACACCGGGGAGCTGTTTTTT.

This clonotype was found many times. CDR3 sequence reads: CASSQEAGTGANVLTF. The CDR3 DNA follows: TGCGCCAGCAGCCAAGAAGCAGGGACTGGGGCCAACGTCCTGACTTTC. The chain is built from TRBV4-3 and TRBJ2-6; D is possibly TRBD1 (5 bases). This CDR3 is 16 amino acids long. Germline CDR1 is LGHNA and CDR2 is YSLEER. V lost 0 bases, J lost 2 bases, and 8 bases lay in between.

The gene calls are TRBV13 and TRBJ1-5, with D possibly TRBD1 on 6 matching bases. V was trimmed by 6 bases and J by 6 bases, leaving 15 bases between them. Germline V gene lookup returns CDR1 PRHDT and CDR2 FYEKMQ (reference sequence). The CDR3 has 14 residues. The CDR3 is CASRTQGFAQPQHF. In DNA, the CDR3 is TGTGCCAGCAGAACTCAGGGGTTCGCTCAGCCCCAGCATTTT.

V usage is TRBV5-6 and J usage is TRBJ2-1; D unclear. The CDR3 spans 15 residues. Germline lookup yields CDR1 SGHDT and CDR2 YYEEEE. Trimming took 1 base from V and 0 from J, leaving 8 bases between them. The CDR3 region is CASSLPPSSYNEQFF. The CDR3 DNA sequence: TGTGCCAGCAGCTTGCCTCCCTCCTCCTACAATGAGCAGTTCTTC.

This clonotype was recorded at least ten times. The rearrangement links TRBV3-1 to TRBJ1-5; tentatively, D is TRBD1 (5 bases). The CDR3 covers 13 residues. V was clipped by 5 bases and J by 5 bases, with 10 bases between them. Per the germline V gene, CDR1 is LGHDT and CDR2 is YNNKEL (reference sequence). CDR3 sequence reads: CASSWGFYQPQHF. In DNA form, the CDR3 reads TGTGCCAGCAGCTGGGGGTTCTATCAGCCCCAGCATTTT.

This clonotype came up a few times. The rearrangement joins TRBV7-9 to TRBJ2-2, with D possibly being TRBD1 (6 bases). CDR1 and CDR2 from the germline V gene are SEHNR and FQNEAQ (reference sequence). The CDR3 contains 16 residues. V lost 2 bases and J 6 bases, leaving 16 bases between the germline ends. The chain's CDR3 is CASSLSSGVSPGELFF. CDR3 bases: TGTGCCAGCAGCTTATCGTCAGGGGTCAGTCCCGGGGAGCTGTTTTTT.

This clonotype was seen repeatedly, ten times or more. V usage is TRBV12-3 or TRBV12-4 and J usage is TRBJ1-2; D perhaps matches TRBD1 (5 bases). The CDR3 has 13 amino acids. V lost 3 bases to trimming and J lost 7 bases, with 12 bases between them. Here the CDR3 DNA reads TGTGCCAGCAGTTTTACGGGGACTAGTGGCTACACCTTC. Its protein is CASSFTGTSGYTF.

V gene TRBV5-1 combines with J gene TRBJ1-2; D unresolved. Germline V lookup: CDR1 SGHRS, CDR2 YFSETQ. This CDR3 is built from 11 residues. V gave up 0 bases and J gave up 11 bases, with 8 bases separating them. The DNA for the CDR3 is TGCGCCAGCAGCTTGGGTATGGAGTACACCTTC. Protein product: CASSLGMEYTF. The full variable domain, its missing parts supplied by reference TRBV5-1 and TRBJ1-2, is KAGVTQTPRYLIKTRGQQVTLSCSPISGHRSVSWYQQTPGQGLQFLFEYFSETQRNKGNFPGRFSGRQFSNSRSEMNVSTLELGDSALYLCASSLGMEYTFGSGTRLTVV.

This chain links TRBV19 with TRBJ2-3, with unresolved D. V gave up 3 bases and J gave up 6 bases, with 7 bases separating them. The CDR3 sequence is 12 residues long. The germline gives CDR1 LNHDA, CDR2 SQIVND (reference sequence). CDR3 protein: CASSIGVDTQYF. The CDR3 DNA reads TGTGCCAGTAGTATTGGGGTCGATACGCAGTATTTT.

Points on this clonotype: A much larger clone is a single base away; this may be a read error. The J gene is TRBJ2-1, the V gene TRBV12-3 or TRBV12-4, with a tentative D call TRBD2 (5 bases). The CDR3 length is 12 residues. The CDR3 sequence: CDSSELEHEQFF. CDR3 nucleotides: TGTGACAGCAGTGAACTAGAACATGAGCAGTTCTTC.

In DNA, the CDR3 is TGTGCCAGCAGCTCAGGGGGGGGTGGCTACACCTTC. Encoded protein: CASSSGGGGYTF. The rearrangement joins TRBV7-8 to TRBJ1-2; 7 nucleotides agree with TRBD1. The CDR3 sequence is 12 residues long. Per germline, CDR1 SGHVS and CDR2 FQNEAQ. Trimming cost V 4 bases and J 7 bases; bases outside gene matches: 3.

This clonotype came up many times. The rearrangement uses TRBV4-1 and TRBJ2-7; D unresolved. The CDR3 spans 13 residues. Trimming took 4 bases from V and 3 from J, leaving 10 bases between them. The V gene's germline CDR1 is MGHRA and CDR2 YSYEKL. As DNA, the CDR3 is TGCGCCAGCAGCCTGCCGTCAGGCTACGAGCAGTACTTC. This sequence encodes CASSLPSGYEQYF.

The chain links TRBV20-1 to TRBJ1-1, with D possibly TRBD1 on 6 matching bases. This CDR3 has 16 amino acids. Germline CDR1 DFQATT, CDR2 SNEGSKA (reference sequence). V lost 0 bases and J lost 6, with 20 bases in between. CDR3 sequence: CSARDWGLPESAEAFF. The CDR3 DNA follows: TGCAGTGCTAGAGATTGGGGGCTCCCCGAATCGGCTGAAGCTTTCTTT.

The chain couples TRBV3-1 to TRBJ2-2; TRBD1 agrees at 8 bases. V trimming: 11 bases; J trimming: 7 bases; junction bases outside the gene matches: 15. CDR3 length: 15 amino acids. Per the germline V gene, CDR1 is LGHDT and CDR2 is YNNKEL (reference sequence). CDR3 sequence reads: CACCLDRDLIGELFF. CDR3 nucleotides: TGTGCCTGCTGCCTGGACAGGGACCTGATCGGGGAGCTGTTTTTT.

This clonotype was counted at least ten times. V is TRBV11-1 and J is TRBJ2-1; 16 bases match TRBD2. This CDR3 is 21 amino acids long. Germline V gene lookup returns CDR1 SGHAT and CDR2 FQDESV (reference sequence). The ends lost 3 bases at V and 2 bases at J; junction bases unmatched: 13. CDR3 bases: TGTGCCAGCAGCTTTCCGTCGAGGGGGACTAGCGGGAGGGAGGCCTACAATGAGCAGTTCTTC. It is translated as CASSFPSRGTSGREAYNEQFF.

This chain joins TRBV11-3 and TRBJ2-3, with D maybe TRBD2 (5 bases). This CDR3 has 15 amino acids. V lost 5 bases to trimming and J lost 8 bases, with 20 bases between them. The germline V gene encodes CDR1 SGHNT and CDR2 YENEEA. CDR3 amino acids: CASSPPLVATLTQYF. In nucleotides, the CDR3 is TGTGCCAGCAGCCCCCCTTTGGTAGCGACCCTTACGCAGTATTTT.

This clonotype was seen at least ten times. This sequence joins TRBV6-5 and TRBJ1-1; no clear D. V was clipped by 0 bases and J by 0 bases, with 8 bases between them. Germline CDR1 is MNHEY and CDR2 is SVGAGI. The CDR3 sequence is 15 residues long. The CDR3 protein is CASSYSGSLNTEAFF. In DNA, the CDR3 is TGTGCCAGCAGTTACTCGGGCAGTTTGAACACTGAAGCTTTCTTT.

This clonotype showed up just a few times. The chain is built from TRBV19 and TRBJ2-6, with D hard to call. Trimming pared 2 bases from V and 0 bases from J, leaving 11 bases between. This CDR3 contains 17 residues. Germline CDR1 is LNHDA and CDR2 is SQIVND (reference sequence). As DNA, the CDR3 is TGTGCCAGTAGTATACCCAGACACTTCTCTGGGGCCAACGTCCTGACTTTC. This translates into CASSIPRHFSGANVLTF.

This clonotype was detected only a few times. A single base separates this from a much larger clone, so it may be a read error. The rearrangement links TRBV12-3 or TRBV12-4 to TRBJ1-5; D not resolved. This CDR3 contains 13 residues. CDR3 nucleotide sequence: TGTGCCAGCAGTAGACTGGCAAATCAGTCCCAGCATTTT. Residues: CASSRLANQSQHF.

This clonotype was observed many times. The CDR3: CASSLTRMANTGELFF. The CDR3 DNA follows: TGTGCCAGCAGCCTCACTAGAATGGCCAATACCGGGGAGCTGTTTTTT. This rearrangement joins TRBV27 to TRBJ2-2, with D possibly matching TRBD2 (5 bases). V lost 6 bases and J 5 bases, leaving 19 bases between the germline ends. The germline V gene encodes CDR1 MNHEY and CDR2 SMNVEV (reference sequence). The CDR3 totals 16 residues.

Many counts were recorded for this clonotype. The CDR3 sequence is CASMWGNTGELFF. As DNA, the CDR3 is TGTGCCAGCATGTGGGGGAACACCGGGGAGCTGTTTTTT. This chain uses TRBV6-2 or TRBV6-3 with TRBJ2-2; no reliable D call. V dropped 7 bases and J dropped 1 base, with 7 bases sitting between them. The CDR3 covers 13 residues. Germline V gives CDR1 MNHEY, CDR2 SVGEGT.

This sequence joins TRBV28 and TRBJ2-6, with D tentatively TRBD1 or TRBD2 (5 bases each). CDR1 is MDHEN and CDR2 is SYDVKM in the germline V gene. The CDR3 contains 16 residues. Trimming left V 2 bases short and J 1 base short, with 9 bases between. CDR3 coding DNA: TGTGCCAGCAGTTTACCGGGGCGGTCTGGGGCCAACGTCCTGACTTTC. The encoded protein is CASSLPGRSGANVLTF.

This clonotype was seen at least ten times. The chain uses TRBV20-1 and TRBJ2-1; possible D gene TRBD2, 5 bases. The CDR3 totals 15 residues. Germline loops: CDR1 DFQATT, CDR2 SNEGSKA (reference sequence). Trimming shortened V by 6 bases and J by 0 bases, and 15 bases separated the two germline ends. Here the CDR3 DNA reads TGCAGTGCCCGACGGCGGAGGAGCTCCTACAATGAGCAGTTCTTC. Translated: CSARRRRSSYNEQFF.

The chain couples TRBV7-9 to TRBJ2-4; TRBD2 might be the D (5 bases). The CDR3 extends over 17 amino acids. Trimming pared 4 bases from V and 3 bases from J, leaving 19 bases between. The germline V gene encodes CDR1 SEHNR and CDR2 FQNEAQ (reference sequence). This CDR3 is CASSSPRGQSGKNIQYF. Written as DNA, the CDR3 is TGTGCCAGCAGCTCTCCTCGCGGTCAGAGCGGCAAAAACATTCAGTACTTC.

This clonotype has a handful of counts. The chain is built from TRBV10-1 and TRBJ2-2; D gene unclear. V was trimmed by 5 bases and J by 6 bases, leaving 13 bases between them. The CDR3 loop spans 14 amino acids. Germline CDR1 WNHNN, CDR2 SYGVQD (reference sequence). The CDR3 coding sequence is TGCGCCAGCAGTATGAAGCTTCGTTCCGGGGAGCTGTTTTTT. It is translated as CASSMKLRSGELFF.

Here the CDR3 reads CASNPTGLGHEQYF. Here the CDR3 DNA reads TGTGCCAGCAACCCGACAGGGTTAGGACACGAGCAGTACTTC. This chain uses TRBV27 with TRBJ2-7; 7 bases match TRBD1. The CDR3 extends over 14 amino acids. The germline gives CDR1 MNHEY, CDR2 SMNVEV (reference sequence). V shed 7 bases, J shed 5 bases, and the junction held 11 bases outside the gene matches.